This T cell receptor (beta chain) stems from a study of blood T cell repertoires in COVID-19. The trim removed 4 bases at V and 5 bases at J, leaving 11 bases unmatched. Germline CDR1 is SGHNT and CDR2 is YYREEE (reference sequence). The CDR3 length is 15 residues. Clones were sequenced by immunoSEQ multiplex PCR, and TCRdb holds only the in-frame ones, with some missing. Of 150,000 to 190,000 clones listed, approximately 84% are singletons. The specimen was peripheral blood. This chain connects TRBV5-4 to TRBJ1-2; 7 nucleotides line up with TRBD1. This receptor was taken from a woman aged 55-69 years with COVID-19, enrolled during active disease. The CDR3 DNA follows: TGTGCCAGCAGCCGAACCAGGGGGGCGATATATGGCTACACCTTC. Residues: CASSRTRGAIYGYTF.